The clone carrying this T cell receptor beta chain was observed many times. Its antigen is not identified. The data belong to a study of response to subunit inactivated influenza vaccine. General study results and limits: The study's authors posited that every seasonal influenza vaccination enlists few new T cells.

Each CDR3 protein gets one entry after TCRdb re-called the RT-PCR reads with MiXCR. This table has hundreds of thousands of distinct CDR3 sequences, approximately 15% appearing once. This TCR came from a man in his fifties or sixties who received an inactivated influenza vaccine. Material: PBMCs from blood, obtained 14 to 15 days before vaccination.

CDR3 sequence reads: CASKPSGTLYEQYF. The CDR3 nucleotides are TGTGCCAGCAAACCTAGCGGGACACTCTACGAGCAGTACTTC. The J gene is TRBJ2-7, the V gene TRBV12-3 or TRBV12-4, with TRBD2 identical over 9 bases. V dropped 7 bases and J dropped 3; count of bases not matched to a gene: 7. This CDR3 has 14 amino acids.